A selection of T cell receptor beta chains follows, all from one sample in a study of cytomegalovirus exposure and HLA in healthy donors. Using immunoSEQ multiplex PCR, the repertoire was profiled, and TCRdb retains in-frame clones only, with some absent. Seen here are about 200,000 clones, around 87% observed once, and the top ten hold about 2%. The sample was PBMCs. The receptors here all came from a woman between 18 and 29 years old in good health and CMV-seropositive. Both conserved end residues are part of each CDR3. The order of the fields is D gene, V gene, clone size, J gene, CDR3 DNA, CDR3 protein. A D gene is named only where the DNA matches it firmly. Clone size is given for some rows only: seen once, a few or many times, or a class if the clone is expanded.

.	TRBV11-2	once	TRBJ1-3	TGTGCCACCCTACTTTCTGGAAACACCATATATTTT	CATLLSGNTIYF
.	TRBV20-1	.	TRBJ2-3	TGCAGTGCTAGAGCCGGGGATACGCAGTATTTT	CSARAGDTQYF
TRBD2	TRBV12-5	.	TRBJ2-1	TGTGCTAGTGGTTTCTGGCTAGCGGGAGACAATGAGCAGTTCTTC	CASGFWLAGDNEQFF
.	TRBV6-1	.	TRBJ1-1	TGTGCCAGCAGTCTGACGGGGAACACTGAAGCTTTCTTT	CASSLTGNTEAFF
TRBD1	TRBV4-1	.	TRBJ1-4	TGCGCCAGCAGCCAAGTCACCAGGGGGAAAACTAATGAAAAACTGTTTTTT	CASSQVTRGKTNEKLFF
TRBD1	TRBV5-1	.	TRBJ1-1	TGCGCCAGCAGCCAGGACAGGGGGCTGAACACTGAAGCTTTCTTT	CASSQDRGLNTEAFF
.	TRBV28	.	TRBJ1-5	TGTGCCAGCAGTTTATATCTAGGTTTGGCTGGCAATCAGCCCCAGCATTTT	CASSLYLGLAGNQPQHF
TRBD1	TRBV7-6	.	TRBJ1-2	TGTGCCAGCAGAAGAGGGACAGGGCTAAACTATGGCTACACCTTC	CASRRGTGLNYGYTF
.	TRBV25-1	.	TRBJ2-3	TGTGCCAGCAGTGCACTGATAGGCGGGATCACAGATACGCAGTATTTT	CASSALIGGITDTQYF
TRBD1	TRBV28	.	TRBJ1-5	TGTGCCAGCAGTCTCTCCGGGACAGGGGATCAGCCCCAGCATTTT	CASSLSGTGDQPQHF
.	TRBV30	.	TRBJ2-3	TGTGCCTGGACCGGACCCGAGGGGACTAGCACAGATACGCAGTATTTT	CAWTGPEGTSTDTQYF
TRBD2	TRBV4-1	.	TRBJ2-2	TGCGCCAGCAGCCAAGAGCGACTAGCTATATCGAACACCGGGGAGCTGTTTTTT	CASSQERLAISNTGELFF
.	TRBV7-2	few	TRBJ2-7	TGTGCCAGCAGCTTAGCGGGGGGACCCTCCTACGAGCAGTACTTC	CASSLAGGPSYEQYF
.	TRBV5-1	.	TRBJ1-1	TGCGCCAGCAGCTTGTATGAGGGAAGACCCACTGAAGCTTTCTTT	CASSLYEGRPTEAFF
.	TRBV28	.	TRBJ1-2	TGTGCCAGCATGGTGGGCGAAAACTATGGCTACACCTTC	CASMVGENYGYTF
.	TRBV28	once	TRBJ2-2	TGTGCCAGCAGTTCGGCGGGAAGCACCGGGGAGCTGTTTTTT	CASSSAGSTGELFF
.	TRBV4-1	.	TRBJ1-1	TGCGCCAGCAGCCAAGGTCTAGTGAACACTGAAGCTTTCTTT	CASSQGLVNTEAFF
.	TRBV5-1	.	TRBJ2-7	TGCGCCAGCAGCTTGGAGGCGGCCCAATCCTACGAGCAGTACTTC	CASSLEAAQSYEQYF
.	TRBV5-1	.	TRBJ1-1	TGCGCCAGCGGCCTGCAGGCAGGCACTGAAGCTTTCTTT	CASGLQAGTEAFF
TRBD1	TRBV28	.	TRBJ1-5	TGTGCCAGCACCCCCCCAATAGGACAGGAGGATCAGCCCCAGCATTTT	CASTPPIGQEDQPQHF
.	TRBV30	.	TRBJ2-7	TGTGCCTGGAGGGCGGGGCCCTACGAGCAGTACTTC	CAWRAGPYEQYF
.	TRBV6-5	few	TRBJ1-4	TGTGCCAGCAGTTACTCCGGACAGCGCCTTCGAAAACTGTTTTTT	CASSYSGQRLRKLFF
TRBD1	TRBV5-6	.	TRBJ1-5	TGTGCCAGCAGCTTGGCGACAGGGGGAGGGAATCAGCCCCAGCATTTT	CASSLATGGGNQPQHF
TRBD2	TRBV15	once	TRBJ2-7	TGTGCCACCGGGACTAGCGACAGCTACGAGCAGTACTTC	CATGTSDSYEQYF
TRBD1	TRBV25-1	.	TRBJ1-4	TGTGCCAGCAGTGAAGCAGGGGGGCTTGAAAAACTGTTTTTT	CASSEAGGLEKLFF
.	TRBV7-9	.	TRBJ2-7	TGTGCCAGCAGCTTAGAGGCAGGGATCTACGAGCAGTACTTC	CASSLEAGIYEQYF
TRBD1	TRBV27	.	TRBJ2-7	TGTGCCAGCAGTTTATTAGCCGGGACAGGGGACTACGAGCAGTACTTC	CASSLLAGTGDYEQYF
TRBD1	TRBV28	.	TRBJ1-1	TGTGCCAGCAGCCTGAGGGGGCGCCACACTGAAGCTTTCTTT	CASSLRGRHTEAFF
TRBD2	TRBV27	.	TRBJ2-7	TGTGCCAGCAGGTTAGCGGGAGGGGCCTACGAGCAGTACTTC	CASRLAGGAYEQYF
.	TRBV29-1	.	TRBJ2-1	TGCAGCGTTGCGGTAGCGGACCCCTACAATGAGCAGTTCTTC	CSVAVADPYNEQFF
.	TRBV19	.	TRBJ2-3	TGTGCCAGTACAGGAGATACGCAGTATTTT	CASTGDTQYF
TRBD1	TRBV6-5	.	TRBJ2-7	TGTGCCAGCAGTTACTCGACAGGGTTGTCCTACGAGCAGTACTTC	CASSYSTGLSYEQYF
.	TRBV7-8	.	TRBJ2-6	TGTGCCAGCAGCTTAGCCACGACAGGTTGGAGCTCCGGGGCCAACGTCCTGACTTTC	CASSLATTGWSSGANVLTF
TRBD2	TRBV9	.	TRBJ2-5	TGTGCCAGCAGCGTAGAAGGAGGGAGGGCCCGGGAGACCCAGTACTTC	CASSVEGGRARETQYF
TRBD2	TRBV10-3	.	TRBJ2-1	TGTGCCATCAGTGAGGAAGCGGGGGGTTGGGATGAGCAGTTCTTC	CAISEEAGGWDEQFF
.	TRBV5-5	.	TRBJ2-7	TGTGCCAGCAGCTCTTACTCATCCCAGGGGTCCTACGAGCAGTACTTC	CASSSYSSQGSYEQYF
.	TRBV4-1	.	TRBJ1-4	TGCGCCAGCAGCCAATACACAGATAATGAAAAACTGTTTTTT	CASSQYTDNEKLFF
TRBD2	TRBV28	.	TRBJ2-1	TGTGCCAGCAGTCTCCTAAGCGGGAGGGCCGACTACAATGAGCAGTTCTTC	CASSLLSGRADYNEQFF
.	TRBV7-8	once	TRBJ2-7	TGTGCCAGCAGCTTAGCGGAGCTATCCTACGAGCAGTACTTC	CASSLAELSYEQYF
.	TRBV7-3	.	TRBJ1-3	TGTGCCAGCAGCTTAGGGCAGGGCAACACCATATATTTT	CASSLGQGNTIYF
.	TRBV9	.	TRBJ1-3	TGTGCCAGCAGCGTAACCCCCGGCGGGGGGGCGCGGGGAAACACCATATATTTT	CASSVTPGGGARGNTIYF
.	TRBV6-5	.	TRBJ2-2	TGTGCCAGCAGTTACCTAACTGAGCAAACCGGGGAGCTGTTTTTT	CASSYLTEQTGELFF